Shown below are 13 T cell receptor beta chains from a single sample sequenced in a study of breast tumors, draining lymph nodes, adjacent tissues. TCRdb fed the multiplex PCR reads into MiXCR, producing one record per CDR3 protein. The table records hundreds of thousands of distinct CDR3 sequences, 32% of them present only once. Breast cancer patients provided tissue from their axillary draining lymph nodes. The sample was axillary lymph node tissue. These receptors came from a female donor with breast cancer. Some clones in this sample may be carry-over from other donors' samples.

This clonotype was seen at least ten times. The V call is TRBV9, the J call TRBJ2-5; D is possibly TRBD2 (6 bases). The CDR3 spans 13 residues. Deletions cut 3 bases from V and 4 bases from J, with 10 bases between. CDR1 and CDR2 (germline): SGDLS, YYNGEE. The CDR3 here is CASSERLGETQYF. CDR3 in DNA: TGTGCCAGCAGCGAGAGACTAGGAGAGACCCAGTACTTC. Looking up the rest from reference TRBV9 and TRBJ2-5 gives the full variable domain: DSGVTQTPKHLITATGQRVTLRCSPRSGDLSVYWYQQSLDQGLQFLIQYYNGEERAKGNILERFSAQQFPDLHSELNLSSLELGDSALYFCASSERLGETQYFGPGTRLLVL.

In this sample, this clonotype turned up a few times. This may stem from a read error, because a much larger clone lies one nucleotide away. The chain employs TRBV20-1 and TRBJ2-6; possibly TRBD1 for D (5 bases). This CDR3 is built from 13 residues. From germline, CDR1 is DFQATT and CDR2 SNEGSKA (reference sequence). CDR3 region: CSARGAGANALTF. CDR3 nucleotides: TGCAGTGCTAGAGGCGCTGGGGCCAACGCCCTGACTTTC.

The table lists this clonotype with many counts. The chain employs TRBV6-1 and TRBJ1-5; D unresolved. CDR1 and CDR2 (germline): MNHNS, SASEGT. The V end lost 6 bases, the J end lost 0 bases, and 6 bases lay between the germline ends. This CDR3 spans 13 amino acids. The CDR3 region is CASRDGSNQPQHF. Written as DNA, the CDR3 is TGTGCCAGCAGGGACGGTAGCAATCAGCCCCAGCATTTT.

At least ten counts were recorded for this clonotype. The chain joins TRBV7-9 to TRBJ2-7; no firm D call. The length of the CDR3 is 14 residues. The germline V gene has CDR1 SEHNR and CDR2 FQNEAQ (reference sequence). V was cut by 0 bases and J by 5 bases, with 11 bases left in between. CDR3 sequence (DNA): TGTGCCAGCAGCTTAGCGCAAGGCGGCCACGAGCAGTACTTC. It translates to CASSLAQGGHEQYF.

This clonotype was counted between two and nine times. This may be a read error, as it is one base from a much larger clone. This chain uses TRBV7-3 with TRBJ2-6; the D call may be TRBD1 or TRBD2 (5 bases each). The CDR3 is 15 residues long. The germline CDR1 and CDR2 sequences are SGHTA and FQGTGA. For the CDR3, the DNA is TGTGCCAGCAGCTTCCAGGGAACCGGGGCCAACGTCCTGCCTTTC. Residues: CASSFQGTGANVLPF.

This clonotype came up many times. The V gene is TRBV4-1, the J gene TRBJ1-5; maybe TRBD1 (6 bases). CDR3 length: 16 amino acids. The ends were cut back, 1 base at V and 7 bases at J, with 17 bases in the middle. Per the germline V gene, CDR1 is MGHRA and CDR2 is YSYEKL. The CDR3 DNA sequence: TGCGCCAGCAGCCAAGGACGGGTGGGGGCGCGACAGCCCCAGCATTTT. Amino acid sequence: CASSQGRVGARQPQHF.

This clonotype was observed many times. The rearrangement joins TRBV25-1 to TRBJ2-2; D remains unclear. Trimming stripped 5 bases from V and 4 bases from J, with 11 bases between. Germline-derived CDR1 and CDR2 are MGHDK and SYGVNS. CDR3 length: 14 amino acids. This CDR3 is CASSPPDLTGELFF. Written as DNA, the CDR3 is TGTGCCAGCAGTCCTCCAGATCTCACCGGGGAGCTGTTTTTT.

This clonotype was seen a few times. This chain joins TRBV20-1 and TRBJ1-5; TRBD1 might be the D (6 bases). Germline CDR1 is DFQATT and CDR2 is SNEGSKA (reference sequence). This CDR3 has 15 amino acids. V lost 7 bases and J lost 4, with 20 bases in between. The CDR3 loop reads CSGGGGGGVNQPQHF. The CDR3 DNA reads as TGCAGTGGGGGGGGGGGCGGTGGGGTGAATCAGCCCCAGCATTTT.

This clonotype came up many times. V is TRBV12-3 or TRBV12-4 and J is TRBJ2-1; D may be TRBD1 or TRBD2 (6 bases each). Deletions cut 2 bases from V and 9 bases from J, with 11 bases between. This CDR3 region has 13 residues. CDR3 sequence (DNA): TGTGCCAGCAGTTTAAGGGGGGCAAGTGAGCAGTTCTTC. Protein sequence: CASSLRGASEQFF.

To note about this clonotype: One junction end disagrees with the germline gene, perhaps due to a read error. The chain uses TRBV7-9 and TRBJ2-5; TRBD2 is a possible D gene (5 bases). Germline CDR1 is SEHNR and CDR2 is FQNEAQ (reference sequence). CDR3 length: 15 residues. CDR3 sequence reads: CASSLVADGVESHYF. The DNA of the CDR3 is TGCGCCAGCAGCTTGGTTGCGGACGGGGTCGAGTCCCACTACTTC.

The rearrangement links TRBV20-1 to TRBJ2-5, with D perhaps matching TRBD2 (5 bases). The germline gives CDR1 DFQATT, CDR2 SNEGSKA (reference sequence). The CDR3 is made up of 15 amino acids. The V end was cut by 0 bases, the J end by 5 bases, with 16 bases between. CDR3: CSAREPRLAPETQYF. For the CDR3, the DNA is TGCAGTGCTAGAGAGCCCCGATTAGCGCCCGAGACCCAGTACTTC.

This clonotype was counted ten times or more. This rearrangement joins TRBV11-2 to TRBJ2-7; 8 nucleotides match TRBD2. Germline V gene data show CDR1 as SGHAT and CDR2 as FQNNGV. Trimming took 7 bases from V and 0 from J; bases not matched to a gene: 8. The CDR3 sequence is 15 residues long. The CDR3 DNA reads TGTGCCAGCACGGGGGGGGGCCGAAGCTCCTACGAGCAGTACTTC. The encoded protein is CASTGGGRSSYEQYF.

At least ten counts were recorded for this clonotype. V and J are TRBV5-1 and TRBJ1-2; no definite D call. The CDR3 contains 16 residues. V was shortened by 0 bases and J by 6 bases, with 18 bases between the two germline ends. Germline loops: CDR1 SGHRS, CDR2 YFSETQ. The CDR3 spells CASSLDFRQVSNGYTF. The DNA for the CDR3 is TGCGCCAGCAGCTTGGATTTCCGGCAGGTTTCTAATGGCTACACCTTC.